Each of the 9 T cell receptor beta chains below was sequenced from the same sample in a study of CD8 T cells in Susac syndrome (dated by TCRdb to the late 2010s). Libraries were prepared through the immunoSEQ multiplex PCR assay. RNA was extracted with the RNeasy kit and about 0.5 to 1 ug was reverse transcribed using random hexamers. TCRdb trimmed the raw reads at Q25, called clones with MiXCR and kept productive beta chains. Rows are combined by CDR3 protein, so each entry shows the most common genes and DNA. This sample comprises approximately 140,000 distinct CDR3 sequences, approximately 95% of them detected only once. The ten top clones hold approximately 0.11% of the sample. Source material: CD4+ T cells from PBMCs. These receptors all come from a human donor with multiple sclerosis.

This chain connects TRBV6-1 to TRBJ1-2, with D possibly TRBD1 on 5 matching bases. In germline, CDR1 is MNHNS, CDR2 SASEGT. Trimming cost V 4 bases and J 3 bases, with 12 bases left between them. The length of the CDR3 is 14 residues. DNA for the CDR3: TGTGCCAGCAGTGCATACAGGTCGGACTATGGCTACACCTTC. Translated, it gives CASSAYRSDYGYTF.

The genes are TRBV29-1 and TRBJ2-7; tentatively, D is TRBD1 or TRBD2 (5 bases each). This CDR3 is built from 12 residues. Trimming stripped 5 bases from V and 3 bases from J, with 11 bases between. CDR1 SQVTM and CDR2 ANQGSEA come from the germline V gene. This CDR3 reads CSVTTGLYEQYF. The CDR3 nucleotides are TGCAGCGTTACAACAGGACTCTACGAGCAGTACTTC.

This chain uses TRBV28 with TRBJ1-1; unclear D gene. The CDR3 loop spans 15 amino acids. CDR1 and CDR2 from the germline V gene are MDHEN and SYDVKM. V dropped 2 bases and J dropped 0 bases, with 10 bases sitting between them. CDR3 region: CASSLGLGVNTEAFF. The CDR3 DNA follows: TGTGCCAGCAGTTTAGGTCTGGGAGTGAACACTGAAGCTTTCTTT.

V gene TRBV9 combines with J gene TRBJ1-4, with D maybe TRBD1 (5 bases). Germline assignment: CDR1 SGDLS and CDR2 YYNGEE. Trimming took 1 base from V and 5 from J, leaving 9 bases between them. The CDR3 is 14 residues long. As DNA, the CDR3 is TGTGCCAGCAGCGTATCGGGGCCGAATGAAAAACTGTTTTTT. Translated, it gives CASSVSGPNEKLFF. The variable domain in full, completed from reference TRBV9 and TRBJ1-4, reads DSGVTQTPKHLITATGQRVTLRCSPRSGDLSVYWYQQSLDQGLQFLIQYYNGEERAKGNILERFSAQQFPDLHSELNLSSLELGDSALYFCASSVSGPNEKLFFGSGTQLSVL.

The CDR3 DNA reads TGCGCCAGCAGCCAACCCCGGGGGCGCAATGAGCAGTTCTTC. It codes for CASSQPRGRNEQFF. V gene TRBV4-3 combines with J gene TRBJ2-1, with D perhaps TRBD1 or TRBD2 (6 bases each). The germline V gene has CDR1 LGHNA and CDR2 YSLEER. This CDR3 is 14 amino acids long. With 2 bases removed from V and 6 bases from J, the gap between germline ends came to 11 bases.

V is TRBV27 and J is TRBJ2-1; weak D call: TRBD1 (5 bases). The germline V gene encodes CDR1 MNHEY and CDR2 SMNVEV (reference sequence). The CDR3 contains 16 residues. The germline V and J ends were trimmed by 8 bases and 3 bases, with 20 bases remaining between them. Here the CDR3 DNA reads TGTGCCAGCTCCCTACTGGGGCTCAAGGACTACAATGAGCAGTTCTTC. Amino acid sequence: CASSLLGLKDYNEQFF.

The V gene is TRBV9, the J gene TRBJ1-2; possibly TRBD1 for D (5 bases). This CDR3 has 14 residues. Trimming took 0 bases from V and 8 from J, leaving 14 bases between them. Looked up from germline, CDR1 is SGDLS and CDR2 is YYNGEE. The CDR3 sequence is CASSVVSRVGGYTF. The CDR3 DNA reads TGTGCCAGCAGCGTAGTCTCCAGGGTCGGCGGCTACACCTTC.

This chain connects TRBV9 to TRBJ1-6; possible D gene TRBD1, 6 bases. The CDR3 loop spans 15 amino acids. Trimming removed 3 bases at V and 8 bases at J, with 15 bases between. Per germline, CDR1 SGDLS and CDR2 YYNGEE. CDR3 sequence reads: CASSASTGSDSPLHF. The DNA for the CDR3 is TGTGCCAGCAGCGCCTCCACAGGGTCGGATTCACCCCTCCACTTT.

This clonotype came up once. This chain connects TRBV7-3 to TRBJ2-5; 7 bases line up with TRBD2. Per the germline V gene, CDR1 is SGHTA and CDR2 is FQGTGA. The CDR3 extends over 15 amino acids. Germline trimming cut 2 bases from V and 4 bases from J; bases unmatched to any gene: 7. CDR3 sequence (DNA): TGTGCCAGCAGCTTAGCTCGGACTAGTACAGAGACCCAGTACTTC. Translation: CASSLARTSTETQYF.